This T cell receptor beta chain originates from a study of T cell responses to AZD1222 COVID-19 vaccine. Sequenced by immunoSEQ multiplex PCR; TCRdb stores in-frame clones only, minus some. This sample carries fewer than 180,000 clones, around 90% of them seen once, and the ten largest clones take 3.2%. Details on this clone: Antigen unknown.

The germline V gene encodes CDR1 SQVTM and CDR2 ANQGSEA. Trimming pared 4 bases from V and 1 base from J, leaving 4 bases between. CDR3 size: 11 residues. Study-level points and caveats: White British donors predominated, females outnumbered males, and clonal diversity was possibly underestimated. Once two AZD1222 doses were given, Spike-specific TCR breadth and depth went up. Sampling captured repertoires only after the peak T cell response.

The source is an adult who received the AZD1222 COVID-19 vaccine. The sequenced sample was peripheral blood, obtained 28 days after the second AZD1222 dose. The chain uses TRBV29-1 and TRBJ1-1; D unclear. The CDR3 coding sequence is TGCAGCGTTGGGCCGAACACTGAAGCTTTCTTT. This sequence encodes CSVGPNTEAFF.